This TCR beta chain was sequenced during a study of blood T cell repertoires in COVID-19. Study summary: Samples representing acute and convalescent COVID-19 were sourced from the United States, Italy and Spain. T cells, B-cell-depleted T cells, or PBMCs supplied cDNA or gDNA.

The CDR3 runs to 16 residues. The J segment lost 1 base and the V segment lost 4 bases, leaving 7 bases of the junction unmatched. Per the germline V gene, CDR1 is KGHDR and CDR2 is SFDVKD. Per the study methods: Reference gene primers were amplified, and this amplification served to estimate nucleated cell counts. Here immunoSEQ multiplex PCR was the method, and the copy in TCRdb shows in-frame clones only, minus some. Clone size and V and J calls were adopted from that table, with D and trimming inferred from the DNA. Among 67,000 or so clones listed, about 80% were seen once. Source material: peripheral blood. V is TRBV24-1 and J is TRBJ2-3, with 7 bases that match TRBD1. The clonotype comes from a woman aged 70-85 years with acute or convalescent COVID-19. The CDR3 spells CATSEPTGKGTDTQYF. The CDR3 DNA is TGTGCCACCAGTGAACCGACAGGGAAGGGCACAGATACGCAGTATTTT.